This TCR beta chain was recovered during a study of shared clonotypes between healthy human individuals. About this clone itself: Its specificity is not known. Other DNA sequences from this sample encode an identical CDR3 as well.

The assay was immunoSEQ multiplex PCR, and TCRdb's table has in-frame clones only and misses some. The sample consists of around 530,000 clones, 70% to 80% of them appearing once. V was pared by 2 bases and J by 5 bases, with 3 bases of the junction left unmatched. The CDR3 sequence is 13 residues long. CDR1 is SGHNT, CDR2 YYREEE, per germline (reference sequence). Nashville, Tennessee was home to all donors, each a Caucasian adult. Whole-study findings and limits: Researchers sampled only blood; tissue repertoires likely differ. How much donors shared clonotypes was expected to be affected by sequencing depth.

The sequence was obtained from a woman aged 40 to 50 in good health. Some clones in this sample may be carry-over from other donors' samples. J is TRBJ1-1 and V is TRBV5-4; 7 bases are shared with TRBD1. The sequenced material came from PBMCs. The CDR3 protein is CASSFQGGTEAFF. DNA of the CDR3: TGTGCCAGCAGCTTCCAGGGGGGTACTGAAGCTTTCTTT.